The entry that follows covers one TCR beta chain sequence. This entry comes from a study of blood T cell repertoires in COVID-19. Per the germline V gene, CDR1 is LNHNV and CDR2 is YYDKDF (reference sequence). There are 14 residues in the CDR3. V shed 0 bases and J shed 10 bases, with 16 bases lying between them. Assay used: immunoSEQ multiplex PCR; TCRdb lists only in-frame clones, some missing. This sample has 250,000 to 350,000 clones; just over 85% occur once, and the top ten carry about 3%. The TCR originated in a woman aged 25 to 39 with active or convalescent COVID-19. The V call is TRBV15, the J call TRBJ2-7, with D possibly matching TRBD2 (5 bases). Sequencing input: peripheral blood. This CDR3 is CATSREGGQSSQYF. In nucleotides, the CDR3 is TGTGCCACCAGCAGAGAAGGCGGGCAGTCATCCCAGTACTTC.